Each of the 17 T cell receptor beta chains below was sequenced from the same sample in a study of glioma-infiltrating T cells after dendritic cell vaccination. The data were produced by immunoSEQ multiplex PCR, yet TCRdb's version contains in-frame clones alone and is incomplete. The sample carries 100,000 or so clones, approximately 84% recorded once. Specified time point: after dendritic cell vaccination, including at tumor progression/relapse. This material consisted of blood, taken after dendritic cell vaccination. The receptors originated from a human donor with glioblastoma.

The chain combines TRBV10-3 with TRBJ2-3; 9 nucleotides match TRBD1. Germline V CDR1 and CDR2: ENHRY, SYGVKD. The CDR3 has 16 residues. The V segment lost 3 bases and the J segment 4 bases; nucleotides outside the gene matches: 8. Written as DNA, the CDR3 is TGTGCCATCAGTGACGCCGGGACAGGGAACCCAGATACGCAGTATTTT. It yields the protein CAISDAGTGNPDTQYF.

The chain couples TRBV7-3 to TRBJ2-2; 7 bases line up with TRBD2. Germline CDR1 is SGHTA and CDR2 is FQGTGA. The CDR3 has 16 amino acids. V was pared by 5 bases and J by 1 base, with 7 bases of the junction left unmatched. The CDR3 bases are TGTGCCAGCAGCCCCTCTAGCGGAGGGAACACCGGGGAGCTGTTTTTT. Residues: CASSPSSGGNTGELFF.

V is TRBV4-2 and J is TRBJ2-7, with 11 positions matching TRBD2. Germline CDR1 LGHNA, CDR2 YNFKEQ. This CDR3 contains 16 residues. V was clipped by 0 bases and J by 5 bases; unmatched bases: 6. The CDR3: CASSQDGTSGGDEQYF. For the CDR3, the DNA is TGTGCCAGCAGCCAAGACGGCACTAGCGGGGGTGACGAGCAGTACTTC.

V is TRBV5-1 and J is TRBJ1-1, with unresolved D. V lost 0 bases and J lost 0, with 9 bases in between. Germline-derived CDR1 and CDR2 are SGHRS and YFSETQ. This CDR3 has 15 residues. The CDR3 DNA reads as TGCGCCAGCAGCTTGGTCGGAGATATGAACACTGAAGCTTTCTTT. Translation gives CASSLVGDMNTEAFF.

This rearrangement joins TRBV19 to TRBJ1-1, with D hard to call. The CDR3 runs 13 residues. Trimming removed 5 bases at V and 5 bases at J, with 12 bases between. The germline V gene encodes CDR1 LNHDA and CDR2 SQIVND (reference sequence). This CDR3 reads CASSSGSRTEAFF. CDR3 DNA: TGTGCCAGTAGTTCGGGGTCGAGGACTGAAGCTTTCTTT.

The sample holds a few counts of this clone. J is TRBJ2-3 and V is TRBV5-6, with 10 positions matching TRBD2. The CDR3 is 15 residues long. V trimming: 1 base; J trimming: 6 bases; junction bases outside the gene matches: 5. Germline V gene sequence: CDR1 SGHDT, CDR2 YYEEEE. CDR3 loop: CASSLRASGGDTQYF. The CDR3 region has the DNA TGTGCCAGCAGCTTGAGGGCTAGCGGGGGTGATACGCAGTATTTT.

This rearrangement joins TRBV18 to TRBJ2-1, with 10 bases fitting TRBD1. The CDR3 covers 14 residues. V was clipped by 0 bases and J by 7 bases; unmatched bases: 0. CDR1 KGHSH and CDR2 LQKENI come from the germline V gene. The CDR3 region has the DNA TGTGCCAGCTCACCACCGGACAGGGGGAATGAGCAGTTCTTC. It codes for CASSPPDRGNEQFF.

This sequence joins TRBV6-6 and TRBJ1-4; D might be TRBD1 (5 bases). The CDR3 runs to 14 residues. CDR1 is MNHNY and CDR2 is SVGAGI in the germline V gene (reference sequence). V was pared by 0 bases and J by 6 bases, with 8 bases between. The CDR3 sequence is CASSYSTRDEKLFF. The CDR3 nucleotides read TGTGCCAGCAGTTACTCTACCAGGGATGAAAAACTGTTTTTT.

This chain links TRBV7-8 with TRBJ2-5; 9 nucleotides agree with TRBD2. This CDR3 spans 15 amino acids. With V trimmed by 6 bases and J by 5 bases, 10 bases remained unmatched. CDR1 is SGHVS and CDR2 is FQNEAQ in the germline V gene. The CDR3 reads CASSRLADLYETQYF. In DNA, the CDR3 is TGTGCCAGCAGTCGACTAGCGGACCTTTACGAGACCCAGTACTTC.

This clone was observed a few times. V and J are TRBV11-2 and TRBJ2-7; 11 bases line up with TRBD1. CDR3 size: 16 residues. V shed 5 bases, J shed 1 base, and the junction held 7 bases outside the gene matches. The V gene's germline CDR1 is SGHAT and CDR2 FQNNGV. The CDR3 is CASSPLGQGASYEQYF. CDR3 nucleotides: TGTGCCAGCAGCCCCCTCGGACAGGGGGCGTCCTACGAGCAGTACTTC. The whole variable domain, remainder taken from reference TRBV11-2 and TRBJ2-7, is EAGVAQSPRYKIIEKRQSVAFWCNPISGHATLYWYQQILGQGPKLLIQFQNNGVVDDSQLPKDRFSAERLKGVDSTLKIQPAKLEDSAVYLCASSPLGQGASYEQYFGPGTRLTVT.

The chain is built from TRBV7-6 and TRBJ1-4, with TRBD1 identical over 7 bases. V lost 3 bases, J lost 5 bases, and 9 bases stayed unmatched. This CDR3 spans 16 amino acids. The germline gives CDR1 SGHVS, CDR2 FNYEAQ. The CDR3 DNA follows: TGTGCCAGCAGCTTGGAGGCCGGCAGGGGGAATGAAAAACTGTTTTTT. Its protein is CASSLEAGRGNEKLFF. Supplemented by reference TRBV7-6 and TRBJ1-4, the full variable domain reads GAGVSQSPRYKVTKRGQDVALRCDPISGHVSLYWYRQALGQGPEFLTYFNYEAQQDKSGLPNDRFSAERPEGSISTLTIQRTEQRDSAMYRCASSLEAGRGNEKLFFGSGTQLSVL.

The chain joins TRBV5-1 to TRBJ2-3, with 9 positions matching TRBD1. Trimming took 0 bases from V and 0 from J; bases not matched to a gene: 14. Germline-derived CDR1 and CDR2 are SGHRS and YFSETQ. The CDR3 consists of 20 residues. The CDR3 nucleotides read TGCGCCAGCAGCTTGGGACTCGGGACAGGGATATTACCTAGCACAGATACGCAGTATTTT. As protein: CASSLGLGTGILPSTDTQYF.

The chain uses TRBV7-3 and TRBJ2-7; a possible D gene is TRBD1 (6 bases). Germline CDR1 is SGHTA and CDR2 is FQGTGA. V was trimmed by 1 base and J by 4 bases, leaving 14 bases between them. This CDR3 region has 15 residues. The CDR3 region is CASSLMVGQPYEQYF. The DNA of the CDR3 is TGTGCCAGCAGCTTAATGGTCGGACAGCCTTACGAGCAGTACTTC.

V is TRBV15 and J is TRBJ2-7, with unresolved D. The CDR3 contains 12 residues. Looked up from germline, CDR1 is LNHNV and CDR2 is YYDKDF (reference sequence). V lost 0 bases and J 5 bases, leaving 5 bases between the germline ends. In DNA, the CDR3 is TGTGCCACCAGCAGAGATTGGCACGAGCAGTACTTC. Residues: CATSRDWHEQYF.

V usage is TRBV2 and J usage is TRBJ1-2; 7 bases agree with TRBD1. The CDR3 covers 13 residues. With 11 bases clipped from V and 6 bases from J, the junction kept 12 bases outside the gene matches. Germline V gene data show CDR1 as SNHLY and CDR2 as FYNNEI. The CDR3 loop reads CAGQTGLGNGYTF. The CDR3 DNA reads TGTGCCGGCCAGACAGGGTTGGGAAATGGCTACACCTTC.

This chain connects TRBV9 to TRBJ1-3, with 8 bases matching TRBD1. The CDR3 covers 17 residues. After removal of 1 base from V and 0 bases from J, the junction contained 6 bases not matched to a gene. Germline CDR1 SGDLS, CDR2 YYNGEE. The CDR3 region is CASSVWDRPSSGNTIYF. CDR3 coding DNA: TGTGCCAGCAGCGTATGGGACAGGCCCTCCTCTGGAAACACCATATATTTT.

The chain is built from TRBV27 and TRBJ2-7, with a tentative D call TRBD2 (5 bases). V was cut by 4 bases and J by 3 bases, with 16 bases left in between. CDR1 and CDR2 from the germline V gene are MNHEY and SMNVEV (reference sequence). This CDR3 is 15 amino acids long. CDR3 DNA: TGTGCCAGCAGTTACCAGAGTACTAGTTACTACGAGCAGTACTTC. Its protein product is CASSYQSTSYYEQYF.